Below, 21 T cell receptor beta chains from the same sample are listed, as sequenced in a study of T cells in Graves' hyperthyroidism and ophthalmopathy. Researchers amplified the TCR beta CDR3 regions from RNA transcripts. The HTBI primer set drove a first-round RT-PCR of the TCR CDR3. One entry per CDR3 protein results from TCRdb running MiXCR on the multiplex PCR reads. The sample has a few hundred thousand distinct CDR3 sequences, roughly 20% seen once; the top ten hold more than 25%. Sequenced material: blood. The receptors were gathered from a man aged 18 to 30 with Graves' hyperthyroidism.

Regarding this clonotype: A clone one base away is much larger, so this may be a read error. The chain combines TRBV27 with TRBJ2-2, with D possibly matching TRBD2 (7 bases). CDR3 size: 16 residues. CDR1 is MNHEY, CDR2 SMNVEV, per germline (reference sequence). CDR3 residues: CASSLHGGARTGGLFF. CDR3 in DNA: TGTGCCAGCAGTTTACATGGGGGGGCCCGGACCGGGGGGCTGTTTTTT.

In its sample, this clonotype was seen many times. This chain links TRBV5-1 with TRBJ2-7; TRBD1 matches 7 bases. Germline values: CDR1 SGHRS, CDR2 YFSETQ. There are 14 residues in the CDR3. The J segment lost 3 bases and the V segment lost 4 bases, leaving 7 bases of the junction unmatched. CDR3 sequence reads: CASSPVTGDYEQYF. The CDR3 DNA is TGCGCCAGCAGCCCAGTAACAGGGGACTACGAGCAGTACTTC.

This clonotype showed up many times. This sequence joins TRBV6-5 and TRBJ2-7; D is perhaps TRBD1 or TRBD2 (6 bases each). Trimming removed 2 bases from V and 2 bases from J, with 10 bases in between. Germline CDR1 and CDR2: MNHEY and SVGAGI. This CDR3 contains 14 residues. CDR3 DNA: TGTGCCAGCAGTTACGGGGGGCCTCCCTACGAGCAGTACTTC. Residues: CASSYGGPPYEQYF.

V gene TRBV7-9 combines with J gene TRBJ2-7, with D possibly being TRBD1 or TRBD2 (5 bases each). Trimming cost V 3 bases and J 5 bases, with 14 bases left between them. The CDR3 is 14 residues long. Looked up from germline, CDR1 is SEHNR and CDR2 is FQNEAQ (reference sequence). DNA for the CDR3: TGTGCCAGCAGCTTTCGTGGGACCGCGGACGAGCAGTACTTC. It encodes CASSFRGTADEQYF.

This clonotype was counted between two and nine times. This sequence joins TRBV7-9 and TRBJ2-5, with D hard to call. Trimming left V 2 bases short and J 5 bases short, with 12 bases between. This CDR3 has 14 amino acids. Germline CDR1 reads SEHNR; CDR2 reads FQNEAQ (reference sequence). The CDR3 reads CASSLSVILETQYF. The DNA of the CDR3 is TGTGCCAGCAGCTTATCGGTGATTCTTGAGACCCAGTACTTC.

Comment on this clonotype: This may come from a read error, since a much larger clone is one base off. V and J are TRBV7-8 and TRBJ2-2; D is unclear. The CDR3 contains 14 residues. With 5 bases removed from V and 6 bases from J, the gap between germline ends came to 13 bases. From germline, CDR1 is SGHVS and CDR2 FQNEAQ. The CDR3 DNA is TGTGCCAGCAGCGCGGTCCCCCCGTCCGGGGAGCTGTTTTTT. Translating it yields CASSAVPPSGELFF.

This clonotype was observed many times. This sequence joins TRBV20-1 and TRBJ1-5; possible D gene TRBD1, 6 bases. The germline V and J ends were trimmed by 6 bases and 4 bases, with 10 bases remaining between them. The CDR3 length is 12 residues. CDR1 DFQATT and CDR2 SNEGSKA come from the germline V gene (reference sequence). The chain's CDR3 is CSAVQGNQPQHF. The CDR3 DNA reads as TGCAGTGCAGTACAGGGAAATCAGCCCCAGCATTTT.

This clonotype was counted ten times or more. The rearrangement links TRBV20-1 to TRBJ2-2; D unresolved. This CDR3 comprises 15 residues. Germline assignment: CDR1 DFQATT and CDR2 SNEGSKA (reference sequence). Trimming left V 0 bases short and J 2 bases short, with 10 bases between. The CDR3 DNA sequence: TGCAGTGCTAGAGAGAAGGGCTTAAACACCGGGGAGCTGTTTTTT. The encoded protein is CSAREKGLNTGELFF.

This rearrangement joins TRBV25-1 to TRBJ2-5; 10 bases agree with TRBD2. Germline lookup yields CDR1 MGHDK and CDR2 SYGVNS. This CDR3 comprises 16 residues. V shed 2 bases, J shed 5 bases, and the junction held 8 bases outside the gene matches. Here the CDR3 DNA reads TGTGCCAGCAGTGAAGGGGCTAGCGGGAGATGGGAGACCCAGTACTTC. Translated: CASSEGASGRWETQYF.

This clonotype was detected many times. This chain uses TRBV6-5 with TRBJ2-2; TRBD1 is a possible D gene (6 bases). V lost 0 bases, J lost 4 bases, and 12 bases lay in between. The CDR3 length is 16 residues. CDR1 and CDR2 (germline): MNHEY, SVGAGI. The CDR3 sequence is CASSYSGQGSTGELFF. CDR3 bases: TGTGCCAGCAGTTACTCGGGTCAGGGGAGCACCGGGGAGCTGTTTTTT.

This clonotype was recorded many times. This rearrangement joins TRBV12-3 or TRBV12-4 to TRBJ2-1; TRBD2 is a possible D gene (5 bases). V was pared by 5 bases and J by 8 bases, with 16 bases between. The CDR3 loop spans 14 amino acids. This CDR3 is CASSPGSGSYEQFF. As DNA, the CDR3 is TGTGCCAGCAGTCCCGGGTCTGGGAGCTATGAGCAGTTCTTC.

This clonotype was counted many times. This chain joins TRBV25-1 and TRBJ1-5; D unresolved. V was shortened by 1 base and J by 7 bases, with 17 bases between the two germline ends. Germline V gene sequence: CDR1 MGHDK, CDR2 SYGVNS. The CDR3 runs 16 residues. CDR3 nucleotides: TGTGCCAGCAGTGAATTACCGACCTGGGTGCGGCAGCCCCAGCATTTT. This encodes CASSELPTWVRQPQHF.

This clonotype was observed at least ten times. The chain has TRBV7-8 and TRBJ1-1, with D possibly being TRBD1 (6 bases). Trimming removed 5 bases from V and 0 bases from J, with 19 bases in between. The CDR3 is made up of 17 amino acids. CDR1 and CDR2 (germline): SGHVS, FQNEAQ. The CDR3 bases are TGTGCCAGCAGCCCCGGGGGGGGGGCGCGATTGAACACTGAAGCTTTCTTT. Translating gives CASSPGGGARLNTEAFF.

This clonotype has a single count. J is TRBJ2-7 and V is TRBV12-3 or TRBV12-4, with D unresolved. V lost 5 bases and J lost 1, with 6 bases in between. The CDR3 is made up of 12 amino acids. Written as DNA, the CDR3 is TGTGCCAGCAGTCAGATATCCTACGAGCAGTACTTC. Translated: CASSQISYEQYF.

The J gene is TRBJ1-2, the V gene TRBV2; no firm D call. The CDR3 runs 14 residues. Germline V gene sequence: CDR1 SNHLY, CDR2 FYNNEI. The germline V and J ends were trimmed by 0 bases and 4 bases, with 9 bases remaining between them. The CDR3 DNA reads TGTGCCAGCAGTGAAGCGGGCGGCCCCTATGGCTACACCTTC. The encoded protein is CASSEAGGPYGYTF.

This clonotype was observed many times. The rearrangement links TRBV27 to TRBJ1-1, with a tentative D call TRBD1 (5 bases). Germline lookup yields CDR1 MNHEY and CDR2 SMNVEV (reference sequence). The CDR3 contains 14 residues. Trimming pared 6 bases from V and 1 base from J, leaving 12 bases between. CDR3 bases: TGTGCCAGCAGAAGCAGGGAGGGGAACACTGAAGCTTTCTTT. It translates to CASRSREGNTEAFF.

The chain has TRBV13 and TRBJ1-1, with unresolved D. Per the germline V gene, CDR1 is PRHDT and CDR2 is FYEKMQ (reference sequence). The V gene lost 3 bases and the J gene lost 1 base, with 9 bases spanning the gap. The CDR3 is 14 residues long. The CDR3 nucleotides are TGTGCCAGCAGCTTCGGTCCCGGGAACACTGAAGCTTTCTTT. Encoded protein: CASSFGPGNTEAFF.

This clonotype was counted ten times or more. The V and J genes are TRBV4-1 and TRBJ1-2; D is undetermined. Germline loops: CDR1 MGHRA, CDR2 YSYEKL. Trimming removed 4 bases from V and 2 bases from J, with 14 bases in between. This CDR3 is built from 15 residues. CDR3 protein: CASSLTWTANYGYTF. The CDR3 region has the DNA TGCGCCAGCAGCCTAACATGGACCGCGAACTATGGCTACACCTTC.

This clonotype was counted only a few times. This rearrangement joins TRBV12-3 or TRBV12-4 to TRBJ2-7, with D hard to call. The CDR3 loop spans 14 amino acids. The ends were cut back, 1 base at V and 2 bases at J, with 9 bases in the middle. The DNA for the CDR3 is TGTGCCAGCAGTTTAGTCGATGGGCCCTACGAGCAGTACTTC. This codes for CASSLVDGPYEQYF.

Remarks on this clonotype: The junction and the germline gene differ at one end; a read error may be behind it. This sequence joins TRBV12-3 or TRBV12-4 and TRBJ1-3, with D possibly being TRBD1 (6 bases). This CDR3 is built from 14 residues. This CDR3 is CASRAGAPGNTIYF. CDR3 in DNA: TGTGCCAGCAGGGCAGGGGCGCCTGGGAACACCATATATTTT.

At least ten counts were recorded for this clonotype. The chain employs TRBV19 and TRBJ2-2, with D perhaps given as TRBD1 or TRBD2 (5 bases each). CDR1 and CDR2 from the germline V gene are LNHDA and SQIVND (reference sequence). This CDR3 has 16 residues. V gave up 6 bases and J gave up 5 bases, with 19 bases separating them. This CDR3 reads CASRPGEGLGTGELFF. The CDR3 region has the DNA TGTGCCAGTAGACCCGGCGAGGGGTTGGGTACCGGGGAGCTGTTTTTT.